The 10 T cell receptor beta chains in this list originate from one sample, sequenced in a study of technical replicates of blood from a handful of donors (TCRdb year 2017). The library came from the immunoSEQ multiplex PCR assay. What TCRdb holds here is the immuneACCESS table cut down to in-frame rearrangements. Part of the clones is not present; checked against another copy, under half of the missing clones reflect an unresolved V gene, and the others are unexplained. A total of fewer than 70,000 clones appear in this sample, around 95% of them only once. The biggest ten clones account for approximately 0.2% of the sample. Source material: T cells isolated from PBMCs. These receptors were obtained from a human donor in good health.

The CDR3 sequence: CASSLYGARTEAFF. In DNA, the CDR3 is TGTGCCAGCAGCTTATATGGGGCCCGCACTGAAGCTTTCTTT. The J gene is TRBJ1-1, the V gene TRBV13, with D perhaps TRBD1 (5 bases). Trimming removed 2 bases at V and 4 bases at J, with 11 bases between. The germline gives CDR1 PRHDT, CDR2 FYEKMQ (reference sequence). CDR3 size: 14 residues.

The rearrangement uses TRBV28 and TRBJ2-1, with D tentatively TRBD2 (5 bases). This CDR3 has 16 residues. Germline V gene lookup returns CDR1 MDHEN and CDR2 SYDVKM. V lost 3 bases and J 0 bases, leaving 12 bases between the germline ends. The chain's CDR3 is CASSLRTASSYNEQFF. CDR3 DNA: TGTGCCAGCAGTTTGCGGACTGCTAGCTCCTACAATGAGCAGTTCTTC. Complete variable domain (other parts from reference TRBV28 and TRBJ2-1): DVKVTQSSRYLVKRTGEKVFLECVQDMDHENMFWYRQDPGLGLRLIYFSYDVKMKEKGDIPEGYSVSREKKERFSLILESASTNQTSMYLCASSLRTASSYNEQFFGPGTRLTVL.

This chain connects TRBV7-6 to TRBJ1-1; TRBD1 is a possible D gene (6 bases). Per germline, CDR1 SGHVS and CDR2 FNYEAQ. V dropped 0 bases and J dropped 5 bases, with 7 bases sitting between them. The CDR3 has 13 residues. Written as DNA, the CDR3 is TGTGCCAGCAGCTTAGCGCAGGGGACTGAAGCTTTCTTT. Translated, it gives CASSLAQGTEAFF.

CDR3 sequence reads: CSVSGLAGGYEQYF. The CDR3 DNA reads as TGCAGCGTGTCTGGACTAGCGGGAGGATACGAGCAGTACTTC. The genes are TRBV29-1 and TRBJ2-7, with TRBD2 matching over 14 bases. CDR3 length: 14 residues. Germline values: CDR1 SQVTM, CDR2 ANQGSEA. Unmatched junction bases numbered 5, after V lost 6 bases and J lost 4 bases.

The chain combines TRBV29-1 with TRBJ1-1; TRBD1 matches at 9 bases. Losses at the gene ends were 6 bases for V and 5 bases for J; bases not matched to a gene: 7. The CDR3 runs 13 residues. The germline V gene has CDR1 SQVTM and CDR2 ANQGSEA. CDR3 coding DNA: TGCAGCGTGCCGGGACAGGGAAGAACTGAAGCTTTCTTT. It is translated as CSVPGQGRTEAFF.

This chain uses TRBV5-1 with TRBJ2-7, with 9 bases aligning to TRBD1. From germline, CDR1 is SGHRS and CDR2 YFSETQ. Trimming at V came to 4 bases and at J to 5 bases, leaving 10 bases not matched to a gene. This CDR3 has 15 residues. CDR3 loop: CASSQGQGIFHEQYF. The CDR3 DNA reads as TGCGCCAGCAGCCAAGGACAGGGGATCTTCCACGAGCAGTACTTC. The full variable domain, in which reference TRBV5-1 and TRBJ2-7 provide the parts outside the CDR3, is KAGVTQTPRYLIKTRGQQVTLSCSPISGHRSVSWYQQTPGQGLQFLFEYFSETQRNKGNFPGRFSGRQFSNSRSEMNVSTLELGDSALYLCASSQGQGIFHEQYFGPGTRLTVT.

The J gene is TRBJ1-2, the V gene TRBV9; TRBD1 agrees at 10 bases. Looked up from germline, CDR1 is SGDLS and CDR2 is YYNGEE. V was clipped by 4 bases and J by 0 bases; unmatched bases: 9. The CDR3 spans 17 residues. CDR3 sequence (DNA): TGTGCCAGCAGCCGCCAACCCGGGACAGGGGCTAACTATGGCTACACCTTC. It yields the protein CASSRQPGTGANYGYTF.

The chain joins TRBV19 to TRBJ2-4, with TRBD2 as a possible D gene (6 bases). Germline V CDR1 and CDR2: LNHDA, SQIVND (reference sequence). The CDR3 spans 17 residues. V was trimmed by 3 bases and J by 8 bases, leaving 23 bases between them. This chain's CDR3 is CASSIPGAGGLSDIQYF. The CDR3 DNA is TGTGCCAGTAGTATCCCCGGGGCCGGAGGGTTGTCTGACATTCAGTACTTC.

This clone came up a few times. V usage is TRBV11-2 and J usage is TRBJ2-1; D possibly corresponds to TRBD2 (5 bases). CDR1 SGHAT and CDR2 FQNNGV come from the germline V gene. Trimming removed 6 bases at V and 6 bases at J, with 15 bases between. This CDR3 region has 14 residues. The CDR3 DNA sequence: TGTGCCAGCAGTTCCGCAGCGGCTAGCAATGAGCAGTTCTTC. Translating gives CASSSAAASNEQFF.

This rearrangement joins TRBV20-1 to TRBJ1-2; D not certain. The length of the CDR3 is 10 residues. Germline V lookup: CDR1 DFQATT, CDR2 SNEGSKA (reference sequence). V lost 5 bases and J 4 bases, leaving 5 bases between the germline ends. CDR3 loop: CSAVLYGYTF. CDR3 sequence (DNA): TGCAGTGCTGTTCTCTATGGCTACACCTTC.